This TCR beta chain was sequenced during a study of shared clonotypes between healthy human individuals. Turning to the study itself: For every donor, three CD4 naive, three CD4 memory, two CD8 naive and one CD8 memory plates were used. Findings of the study overall: Sharing across a few donors was seen in 4% to 5.5% of naive CD4 clonotypes.

A word on this clone: Its specificity is unknown.

Partitioning of CD4+ cells yielded a CD45RA+ naive subset and a CD45RA-negative memory subset. Germline loops: CDR1 MDHEN, CDR2 SYDVKM. The length of the CDR3 is 13 residues. Trimming took 7 bases from V and 4 from J, leaving 14 bases between them. Assay used: immunoSEQ multiplex PCR; TCRdb lists only in-frame clones, some missing. Of 2 million to 3 million clones listed, approximately 90% are singletons. The sequence was collected from a man between 18 and 29 years old in good health. The chain recombines TRBV28 with TRBJ2-7, with D uncertain. Sequenced: naive CD4+ T cells sorted from blood. The sample's subset: CD45RA+ positively selected. CDR3 sequence reads: CASTPGSPYEQYF. The CDR3 DNA reads TGTGCCAGCACCCCCGGAAGTCCGTACGAGCAGTACTTC.